This T cell receptor (beta chain) originates from a study of T cells in Graves' hyperthyroidism and ophthalmopathy. Regions amplified from RNA transcripts were the TCR beta CDR3 regions. With the HTBI primer set, the TCR CDR3 went through a first round of RT-PCR. One entry per CDR3 protein results from TCRdb running MiXCR on the multiplex PCR reads. The sample includes a few hundred thousand distinct CDR3 sequences, about 17% seen only once; the top ten take around 43%. Stable Graves' hyperthyroidism meant no ophthalmopathy progression within 18 months. Clinical symptoms, serum thyroxine, TRAb, thyroid ultrasound and orbital computed tomography established diagnosis. Germline V gene sequence: CDR1 MNHNS, CDR2 SASEGT. This CDR3 has 17 amino acids. V shed 6 bases, J shed 8 bases, and the junction held 14 bases outside the gene matches. This clonotype has only a few counts.

Sequenced material: blood. The sequence was obtained from a man in his forties with Graves' hyperthyroidism. This chain links TRBV6-1 with TRBJ2-1; 12 nucleotides align to TRBD2. CDR3 sequence reads: CASRERLAGGGFHEQFF. CDR3 in DNA: TGTGCCAGCAGGGAGCGTCTAGCGGGGGGGGGATTCCATGAGCAGTTCTTC.